The clone carrying this T cell receptor (beta chain) was recorded only once. Its antigen remains unidentified. At one boundary the junction diverges from the germline segment, which might be a read error. The authors ran a second PCR of 7 to 11 cycles using a sample-barcoded 5' primer and a J-beta primer mix. All samples yielded 2.5 million or more CDR3-containing paired-end reads. TCRdb independently ran MiXCR on the 5' RACE reads; one entry per CDR3 protein. The sample consists of roughly 1,500,000 distinct CDR3 sequences, roughly 40% of them appearing once. Each donor supplied ten milliliters of peripheral blood. Every sample yielded at least 6 million isolated PBMCs. The CDR3 extends over 13 amino acids. Germline values: CDR1 SNHLY, CDR2 FYNNEI. This sample was included in a study of blood T cells in healthy people across ages. General study points: With naive T cell percentage, TCR beta diversity showed a strong correlation.

The TCR sequence derives from a woman younger than 30 in good health. Sequenced sample: blood. The chain has TRBV2 and TRBJ2-7, with a weak D call TRBD2 (6 bases). The CDR3 sequence is CASREDPAYEQYF. The CDR3 bases are TGTGCTAGCAGGGAGGACCCCGCCTACGAGCAGTACTTC.